The 11 T cell receptor beta chains given below trace back to one sample, sequenced in a study of long-term antiretroviral therapy in people with HIV. The libraries were made with immunoSEQ v3.0 at survey level. Generated by immunoSEQ multiplex PCR, the TCRdb table keeps only in-frame clones and is missing some. Among approximately 30,000 clones listed, roughly 80% were seen once. Material: unsorted PBMCs, obtained 0.8 years before starting antiretroviral therapy. Every receptor here comes from a man aged 18 to 29 with HIV.

V gene TRBV7-2 combines with J gene TRBJ2-5; D remains unclear. This CDR3 spans 12 amino acids. CDR1 SGHTA and CDR2 FQGNSA come from the germline V gene. The V gene lost 3 bases and the J gene lost 4 bases, with 6 bases spanning the gap. The CDR3 region is CASSFGGETQYF. CDR3 DNA sequence: TGTGCCAGCAGCTTCGGCGGAGAGACCCAGTACTTC.

This chain uses TRBV15 with TRBJ1-2; D gene uncertain. The CDR3 is made up of 16 amino acids. Germline assignment: CDR1 LNHNV and CDR2 YYDKDF (reference sequence). The V gene lost 0 bases and the J gene lost 7 bases, with 18 bases spanning the gap. The CDR3 nucleotides read TGTGCCACCAGCAGAGATTCACACAGCTCGTTAAGTGGCTACACCTTC. This sequence encodes CATSRDSHSSLSGYTF.

The rearrangement joins TRBV27 to TRBJ2-1; TRBD1 agrees at 9 bases. Germline loops: CDR1 MNHEY, CDR2 SMNVEV (reference sequence). The CDR3 runs 15 residues. The V segment lost 1 base and the J segment 7 bases; nucleotides outside the gene matches: 5. The CDR3 protein is CASSLLGQGDNEQFF. DNA for the CDR3: TGTGCCAGCAGTTTATTGGGACAGGGTGATAATGAGCAGTTCTTC.

This chain uses TRBV6-5 with TRBJ2-1, with no clear D. This CDR3 spans 15 amino acids. The germline gives CDR1 MNHEY, CDR2 SVGAGI. V was clipped by 2 bases and J by 7 bases, with 15 bases between them. The CDR3 region is CASSYDSAPQNEQFF. In DNA, the CDR3 is TGTGCCAGCAGTTACGACTCAGCACCCCAAAATGAGCAGTTCTTC.

This clone was counted only a few times. The J gene is TRBJ2-7, the V gene TRBV7-2; 8 nucleotides line up with TRBD2. The CDR3 extends over 14 amino acids. V lost 4 bases and J lost 6; bases outside the gene matches: 8. Germline loops: CDR1 SGHTA, CDR2 FQGNSA. The CDR3 spells CASSSLAGRGEQYF. The CDR3 nucleotides are TGTGCCAGCAGCTCTCTAGCGGGCAGAGGCGAGCAGTACTTC.

V is TRBV19 and J is TRBJ2-6; 7 bases match TRBD2. J gave up 4 bases and V 6 bases, and 15 bases lay outside the gene matches. Germline CDR1 and CDR2: LNHDA and SQIVND (reference sequence). The CDR3 has 18 residues. CDR3 sequence: CASSPKVGGRVGANVLTF. The DNA for the CDR3 is TGTGCCAGTAGCCCTAAGGTGGGAGGGAGGGTCGGGGCCAACGTCCTGACTTTC.

The chain links TRBV6-1 to TRBJ2-5, with 8 bases lining up with TRBD2. The CDR3 is made up of 15 amino acids. Per the germline V gene, CDR1 is MNHNS and CDR2 is SASEGT. The V gene end was trimmed by 0 bases and the J gene end by 2 bases; junction bases not matched to a gene: 2. As DNA, the CDR3 is TGTGCCAGCAGTGAAGCGGCGGGGGGTCAAGAGACCCAGTACTTC. Translating it yields CASSEAAGGQETQYF.

V gene TRBV7-2 combines with J gene TRBJ2-7; TRBD2 matches at 12 bases. The CDR3 length is 14 residues. Trimming removed 4 bases from V and 4 bases from J; junction bases left unmatched: 2. Germline lookup yields CDR1 SGHTA and CDR2 FQGNSA. CDR3 loop: CASSSTSGRYEQYF. The CDR3 DNA follows: TGTGCCAGCAGCTCAACTAGCGGGAGGTACGAGCAGTACTTC.

The chain couples TRBV7-9 to TRBJ1-4; D gene uncertain. From germline, CDR1 is SEHNR and CDR2 FQNEAQ (reference sequence). The V and J ends lost 2 bases and 8 bases respectively, with 18 bases between them. The CDR3 loop spans 16 amino acids. The CDR3 coding sequence is TGTGCCAGCAGCTTACCCTCCCAATGGGCTCGAGAAAAACTGTTTTTT. This translates into CASSLPSQWAREKLFF.

This clone came up a few times. The chain employs TRBV10-3 and TRBJ1-5, with D hard to call. CDR1 and CDR2 (germline): ENHRY, SYGVKD. Trimming cost V 4 bases and J 3 bases, with 4 bases left between them. The CDR3 is 12 amino acids. The CDR3 nucleotides read TGTGCCATCAGTGGACTCAATCAGCCCCAGCATTTT. Amino acids: CAISGLNQPQHF.

This chain links TRBV6-5 with TRBJ2-7; D is ambiguous. Germline V CDR1 and CDR2: MNHEY, SVGAGI. The CDR3 runs 12 residues. With 2 bases removed from V and 4 bases from J, the gap between germline ends came to 6 bases. The CDR3 DNA is TGTGCCAGCAGTTACGTTGGTTACGAGCAGTACTTC. It specifies CASSYVGYEQYF.